This T cell receptor beta chain was documented in a study of cytomegalovirus exposure and HLA in healthy donors. Study-wide context: Tens of millions of unique TCRs from HLA-typed donors were held in an early data release.

PCR employed 60 Vbeta and 13 Jbeta primers. The data were produced by immunoSEQ multiplex PCR, yet TCRdb's version contains in-frame clones alone and is incomplete. The table lists about 210,000 clones. Comment on this clone: What it recognizes is unknown.

Study-level points and caveats: Confirmation in vitro established that a few CMV-associated chains were specific for CMV antigens. Some TCR beta chains (about 170 of them) were listed as cytomegalovirus-associated.

The TCR originated in a woman younger than 45 in good health and CMV-seropositive. Sequencing was performed on PBMCs.

CDR3 protein: CASSQDLARGLYEQYF. The CDR3 DNA is TGCGCCAGCAGCCAAGATCTTGCCAGGGGGCTCTACGAGCAGTACTTC. This sequence joins TRBV4-1 and TRBJ2-7; 8 positions agree with TRBD1. CDR3 length: 16 residues. CDR1 and CDR2 (germline): MGHRA, YSYEKL. V lost 0 bases and J lost 3; bases outside the gene matches: 7.